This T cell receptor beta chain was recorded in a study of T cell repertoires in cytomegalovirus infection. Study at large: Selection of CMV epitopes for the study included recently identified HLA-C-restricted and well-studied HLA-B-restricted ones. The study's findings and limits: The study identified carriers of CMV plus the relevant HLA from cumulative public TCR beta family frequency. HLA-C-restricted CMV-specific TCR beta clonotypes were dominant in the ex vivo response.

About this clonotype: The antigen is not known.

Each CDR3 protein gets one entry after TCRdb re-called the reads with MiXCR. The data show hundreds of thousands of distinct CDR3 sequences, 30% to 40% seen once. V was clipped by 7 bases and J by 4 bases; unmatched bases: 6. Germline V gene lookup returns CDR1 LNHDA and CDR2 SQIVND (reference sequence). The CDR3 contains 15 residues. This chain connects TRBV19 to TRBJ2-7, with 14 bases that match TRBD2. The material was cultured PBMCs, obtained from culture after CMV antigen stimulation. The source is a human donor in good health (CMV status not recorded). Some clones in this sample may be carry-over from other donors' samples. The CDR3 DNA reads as TGTGCCAGTACCGATGGGACTAGCGGGAGTTACGAGCAGTACTTC. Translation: CASTDGTSGSYEQYF.